Listed below are T cell receptor beta chains from one sample, sequenced in a study of beta chain features in type 1 diabetes. Data came from immunoSEQ multiplex PCR; TCRdb stores just in-frame clones and leaves some out. This sample yields around 300,000 clones, of which around 13% are seen a single time; about 6.6% belongs to the top ten. Material: central memory CD4+ T cells from blood. These receptors originate from a man aged 25-45 years in good health. Both conserved end residues are part of each CDR3. A D gene is named only where the DNA matches it firmly. Rows may omit the clone size; those that give it use once, few, many or a size class.

abundance	d_gene	v_gene	j_gene	CDR3aa	CDR3nt
few	.	TRBV29-1	TRBJ2-6	CSVSTGLGGANVLTF	TGCAGCGTTTCCACAGGGTTAGGTGGGGCCAACGTCCTGACTTTC
.	TRBD2	TRBV5-1	TRBJ2-1	CASSLETSGGARQFF	TGCGCCAGCAGCTTGGAGACTAGCGGGGGGGCGCGGCAGTTCTTC
many	.	TRBV4-1	TRBJ2-5	CASSQDATGNWETQYF	TGCGCCAGCAGCCAAGACGCCACAGGGAATTGGGAGACCCAGTACTTC
.	.	TRBV10-3	TRBJ2-5	CAIGQGEAEETQYF	TGTGCCATCGGGCAGGGGGAGGCAGAAGAGACCCAGTACTTC
few	.	TRBV7-2	TRBJ2-1	CASSLTSVGQFF	TGTGCCAGCAGCTTAACGTCCGTTGGGCAGTTCTTC
few	.	TRBV5-4	TRBJ1-1	CASKPRTENTEAFF	TGTGCCAGCAAACCTCGGACTGAGAACACTGAAGCTTTCTTT
few	.	TRBV28	TRBJ1-5	CASSLLTQPQHF	TGTGCCAGCAGTTTGTTAACTCAGCCCCAGCATTTT
.	TRBD2	TRBV7-2	TRBJ2-1	CASSLGSLAGGSYNEQFF	TGTGCCAGCAGCTTAGGTTCACTAGCGGGAGGGTCCTACAATGAGCAGTTCTTC
few	TRBD1	TRBV28	TRBJ2-1	CASSLGQGKPFF	TGTGCCAGCAGTCTCGGACAGGGCAAACCGTTCTTC
few	.	TRBV20-1	TRBJ1-1	CSAREGAEAFF	TGCAGTGCTAGAGAGGGGGCTGAAGCTTTCTTT
.	TRBD1	TRBV9	TRBJ2-5	CASNYRGDQETQYF	TGTGCCAGCAACTACAGGGGGGATCAAGAGACCCAGTACTTC
few	TRBD2	TRBV7-2	TRBJ2-1	CASSLGAGAKNEQFF	TGTGCCAGCAGCCTGGGAGCGGGAGCGAAGAATGAGCAGTTCTTC
.	TRBD1	TRBV6-5	TRBJ1-2	CASSYSGTGRNGYTF	TGTGCCAGCAGTTACTCGGGGACAGGGAGAAATGGCTACACCTTC
few	.	TRBV18	TRBJ1-4	CASSPRTEEKLFF	TGTGCCAGCTCACCGAGGACAGAAGAAAAACTGTTTTTT
.	TRBD2	TRBV5-6	TRBJ2-3	CASSARSGGLSDTQYF	TGTGCCAGCAGCGCTCGCAGCGGGGGTTTATCAGATACGCAGTATTTT
.	.	TRBV5-4	TRBJ2-4	CASSPPSIKNIQYF	TGTGCCAGCAGCCCCCCCTCAATCAAAAACATTCAGTACTTC
.	.	TRBV11-2	TRBJ2-1	CASSLFILVNNEQFF	TGTGCCAGCAGCTTATTTATACTAGTAAACAATGAGCAGTTCTTC
.	.	TRBV7-2	TRBJ2-7	CASSLVPPSYEQYF	TGTGCCAGCAGCTTAGTTCCACCCAGCTACGAGCAGTACTTC
few	.	TRBV19	TRBJ2-1	CASSIDGLRSNEQFF	TGTGCCAGTAGTATTGATGGACTAAGGTCCAATGAGCAGTTCTTC
few	.	TRBV6-1	TRBJ1-1	CASRLEGDTEAFF	TGTGCCAGCAGACTGGAGGGGGACACTGAAGCTTTCTTT
.	.	TRBV30	TRBJ1-2	CASIAAGAPLGYTF	TGTGCCTCGATCGCGGCCGGGGCGCCCCTAGGCTACACCTTC
few	.	TRBV28	TRBJ1-2	CASSLATGRRGHYGYTF	TGTGCCAGCAGTTTGGCTACAGGGAGGCGGGGTCACTATGGCTACACCTTC
.	.	TRBV2	TRBJ1-4	CASTRVSGTNEKLFF	TGTGCCAGCACCAGAGTCTCGGGGACTAATGAAAAACTGTTTTTT
many	.	TRBV5-8	TRBJ2-7	CASSLESAARGHEQYF	TGTGCCAGCAGCTTGGAGTCCGCAGCTAGGGGCCACGAGCAGTACTTC
few	.	TRBV5-1	TRBJ2-3	CASSLGPSTDTQYF	TGCGCCAGCAGTCTCGGACCCAGCACAGATACGCAGTATTTT
.	.	TRBV7-2	TRBJ2-7	CASSPSGNYEQYF	TGTGCCAGCAGCCCTTCAGGGAATTACGAGCAGTACTTC
few	.	TRBV2	TRBJ1-6	CASYGGDSPLHF	TGTGCCAGCTACGGGGGTGATTCACCCCTCCACTTT
.	.	TRBV11-2	TRBJ2-2	CASSSSIGTGELFF	TGTGCCAGCAGCTCGAGTATAGGCACCGGGGAGCTGTTTTTT
.	TRBD1	TRBV7-2	TRBJ2-2	CASSYGQGKFLGVGELFF	TGTGCCAGCAGCTACGGACAGGGGAAGTTTCTAGGGGTCGGGGAGCTGTTTTTT
few	TRBD1	TRBV5-4	TRBJ2-3	CASSVTGGKLDTQYF	TGTGCCAGCAGCGTAACAGGGGGCAAATTAGATACGCAGTATTTT
.	.	TRBV6-6	TRBJ1-2	CASGKALYGYTF	TGTGCCAGCGGGAAGGCCCTTTATGGCTACACCTTC
few	.	TRBV30	TRBJ1-5	CAWRGGGPNQPQHF	TGTGCCTGGAGAGGAGGGGGACCCAATCAGCCCCAGCATTTT
few	.	TRBV7-2	TRBJ2-1	CASRPRGAQYNEQFF	TGTGCCAGCAGACCTAGGGGGGCGCAATACAATGAGCAGTTCTTC
.	TRBD2	TRBV7-2	TRBJ2-7	CASSSRSGGFSYEQYF	TGTGCCAGCAGCTCCCGTAGCGGGGGGTTCTCCTACGAGCAGTACTTC